The clone carrying this TCR beta chain appeared once. V was cut by 0 bases and J by 2 bases, with 8 bases left in between. The CDR3 sequence is 14 residues long. Looked up from germline, CDR1 is SGHKS and CDR2 is YYEKEE (reference sequence). This sample was included in a study of T cell changes during pregnancy in multiple sclerosis. Clones were read by immunoSEQ multiplex PCR, and TCRdb kept only the in-frame ones, dropping some. The sample contains around 62,000 clones, 90% of which appear only once. The chain carries TRBV5-5 and TRBJ2-5; D is uncertain. The TCR comes from a female donor in good health, enrolled as a control in a pregnancy study. Specimen: peripheral blood, collected in the second trimester of pregnancy. CDR3 DNA sequence: TGTGCCAGCAGCTTGGCCTGGCAGCAAGAGACCCAGTACTTC. Translated: CASSLAWQQETQYF.